This entry lists 28 T cell receptor beta chains sequenced from one sample in a study of technical replicates of blood from several donors. The table came from immunoSEQ multiplex PCR; TCRdb's copy has only in-frame clones and leaves some out. The data contain about 88,000 clones, around 94% of them seen just once; the ten biggest clones take up about 0.27%. Material for sequencing was T cells isolated from PBMCs. These receptors all stem from a human donor in good health.

The rearrangement joins TRBV6-6 to TRBJ1-2; D remains unclear. Germline CDR1 MNHNY, CDR2 SVGAGI (reference sequence). The CDR3 is 13 residues long. Deletions cut 8 bases from V and 2 bases from J, with 12 bases between. The CDR3 region has the DNA TGTGCCAGCCTTGGACTGCCCAACTATGGCTACACCTTC. Amino acid sequence: CASLGLPNYGYTF.

This chain joins TRBV5-5 and TRBJ1-4, with 7 positions matching TRBD1. Germline V gene data show CDR1 as SGHKS and CDR2 as YYEKEE (reference sequence). The CDR3 totals 14 residues. J lost 5 bases, V lost 2 bases, and 3 bases had no gene match. The CDR3 nucleotides are TGTGCCAGCAGCTTAAAACAGGGGAATGAAAAACTGTTTTTT. Amino acid sequence: CASSLKQGNEKLFF. Full variable domain (rest looked up from reference TRBV5-5 and TRBJ1-4): DAGVTQSPTHLIKTRGQQVTLRCSPISGHKSVSWYQQVLGQGPQFIFQYYEKEERGRGNFPDRFSARQFPNYSSELNVNALLLGDSALYLCASSLKQGNEKLFFGSGTQLSVL.

The CDR3 loop reads CASRDQGSYNEQFF. The CDR3 coding sequence is TGTGCCAGCAGGGACCAGGGGTCCTACAATGAGCAGTTCTTC. The chain employs TRBV13 and TRBJ2-1; maybe TRBD1 (6 bases). Trimming removed 6 bases from V and 1 base from J, with 10 bases in between. Germline V gene data show CDR1 as PRHDT and CDR2 as FYEKMQ (reference sequence). The CDR3 is 14 amino acids. The complete variable domain, with remaining parts taken from reference TRBV13 and TRBJ2-1, reads AAGVIQSPRHLIKEKRETATLKCYPIPRHDTVYWYQQGPGQDPQFLISFYEKMQSDKGSIPDRFSAQQFSDYHSELNMSSLELGDSALYFCASRDQGSYNEQFFGPGTRLTVL.

V usage is TRBV27 and J usage is TRBJ1-1; no definite D call. Germline V gene data show CDR1 as MNHEY and CDR2 as SMNVEV (reference sequence). Trimming stripped 5 bases from V and 0 bases from J, with 13 bases between. This CDR3 region has 15 residues. The CDR3 DNA follows: TGTGCCAGCAGTCCGTGGTCGAGCGTGAACACTGAAGCTTTCTTT. Translating gives CASSPWSSVNTEAFF.

The chain has TRBV2 and TRBJ2-7; 8 bases agree with TRBD2. CDR1 and CDR2 from the germline V gene are SNHLY and FYNNEI. The CDR3 totals 15 residues. J was trimmed by 3 bases and V by 6 bases; bases with no gene match: 10. CDR3 nucleotides: TGTGCCAGCAGAGAAACTAGCGGCAGGTTCTACGAGCAGTACTTC. Its protein is CASRETSGRFYEQYF.

This chain connects TRBV7-8 to TRBJ1-1; 9 nucleotides match TRBD1. The CDR3 spans 16 residues. The V segment lost 5 bases and the J segment 3 bases; nucleotides outside the gene matches: 10. The germline V gene encodes CDR1 SGHVS and CDR2 FQNEAQ. As DNA, the CDR3 is TGTGCCAGCAGCCCGACACGGGACAGGGAGGACACTGAAGCTTTCTTT. Its translation: CASSPTRDREDTEAFF.

The chain recombines TRBV4-1 with TRBJ2-3; perhaps TRBD2 as D (6 bases). The germline gives CDR1 MGHRA, CDR2 YSYEKL. CDR3 size: 17 residues. V dropped 0 bases and J dropped 1 base, with 14 bases sitting between them. The CDR3 reads CASSQDGLGGGTDTQYF. DNA of the CDR3: TGCGCCAGCAGCCAAGATGGTCTGGGGGGAGGCACAGATACGCAGTATTTT.

The chain has TRBV15 and TRBJ1-2; unclear D gene. The length of the CDR3 is 14 residues. V dropped 2 bases and J dropped 4 bases, with 11 bases sitting between them. In germline, CDR1 is LNHNV, CDR2 YYDKDF (reference sequence). The CDR3 DNA reads as TGTGCCACCAGCAGATTAACTGGGCTCTATGGCTACACCTTC. This codes for CATSRLTGLYGYTF.

The genes are TRBV9 and TRBJ1-2, with a weak D call TRBD1 (5 bases). This CDR3 is built from 15 residues. Trimming cost V 0 bases and J 4 bases, with 13 bases left between them. The germline V gene has CDR1 SGDLS and CDR2 YYNGEE. The CDR3 loop is CASSVDSQGGYGYTF. The CDR3 region has the DNA TGTGCCAGCAGCGTAGATAGCCAGGGAGGCTATGGCTACACCTTC. Looking up the rest from reference TRBV9 and TRBJ1-2 gives the full variable domain: DSGVTQTPKHLITATGQRVTLRCSPRSGDLSVYWYQQSLDQGLQFLIQYYNGEERAKGNILERFSAQQFPDLHSELNLSSLELGDSALYFCASSVDSQGGYGYTFGSGTRLTVV.

This chain uses TRBV5-1 with TRBJ2-1; D not certain. Germline CDR1 SGHRS, CDR2 YFSETQ. The CDR3 has 16 amino acids. V shed 2 bases and J shed 6 bases, with 18 bases lying between them. CDR3 coding DNA: TGCGCCAGCAGCTTTGAACCTTTTCCTACGGGCAATGAGCAGTTCTTC. As protein: CASSFEPFPTGNEQFF.

The chain links TRBV7-9 to TRBJ2-7, with 9 bases that match TRBD2. The CDR3 is 16 residues long. Unmatched junction bases numbered 11, after V lost 1 base and J lost 7 bases. Germline CDR1 reads SEHNR; CDR2 reads FQNEAQ (reference sequence). CDR3 DNA sequence: TGTGCCAGCAGCTTAGAATTGGCTAGCGGGGCGGGGGAGCAGTACTTC. It encodes CASSLELASGAGEQYF.

V and J are TRBV4-1 and TRBJ2-2; D is undetermined. The V and J ends lost 1 base and 0 bases respectively, with 6 bases between them. The germline CDR1 and CDR2 sequences are MGHRA and YSYEKL. The CDR3 totals 15 residues. The CDR3 here is CASSQARTNTGELFF. In DNA form, the CDR3 reads TGCGCCAGCAGCCAAGCCAGAACGAACACCGGGGAGCTGTTTTTT.

The chain couples TRBV2 to TRBJ2-5; TRBD2 is a possible D gene (6 bases). Trimming stripped 8 bases from V and 1 base from J, with 20 bases between. The germline CDR1 and CDR2 sequences are SNHLY and FYNNEI. The CDR3 runs to 16 residues. In nucleotides, the CDR3 is TGTGCCAGCGGCGGAGAGCCGGGACTTATCCAAGAGACCCAGTACTTC. It is translated as CASGGEPGLIQETQYF. The variable domain in full, completed from reference TRBV2 and TRBJ2-5, reads EPEVTQTPSHQVTQMGQEVILRCVPISNHLYFYWYRQILGQKVEFLVSFYNNEISEKSEIFDDQFSVERPDGSNFTLKIRSTKLEDSAMYFCASGGEPGLIQETQYFGPGTRLLVL.

CDR3 region: CASSYLADDNEQFF. CDR3 sequence (DNA): TGCGCCAGCAGTTATCTAGCGGACGACAATGAGCAGTTCTTC. The chain is built from TRBV10-1 and TRBJ2-1, with TRBD2 identical over 7 bases. With 5 bases clipped from V and 5 bases from J, the junction kept 6 bases outside the gene matches. The germline V gene has CDR1 WNHNN and CDR2 SYGVQD (reference sequence). This CDR3 spans 14 amino acids.

The rearrangement joins TRBV6-1 to TRBJ1-1, with 8 bases aligning to TRBD1. V lost 10 bases to trimming and J lost 5 bases; unmatched junction nucleotides: 12. Germline V gene data show CDR1 as MNHNS and CDR2 as SASEGT. The CDR3 runs to 14 residues. CDR3 coding DNA: TGTGCCACTTCATTATCAGGGGGCGGAACTGAAGCTTTCTTT. Amino acids: CATSLSGGGTEAFF.

The chain recombines TRBV5-1 with TRBJ2-6, with TRBD2 matching over 10 bases. Trimming cost V 2 bases and J 0 bases; bases outside gene matches: 5. The CDR3 length is 18 residues. CDR1 is SGHRS and CDR2 is YFSETQ in the germline V gene. The CDR3 bases are TGCGCCAGCAGCTTTCCCCTAGCGGGGGCCTCTGGGGCCAACGTCCTGACTTTC. As protein: CASSFPLAGASGANVLTF.

The chain is built from TRBV18 and TRBJ2-3; D possibly corresponds to TRBD2 (7 bases). The CDR3 consists of 16 residues. CDR1 is KGHSH and CDR2 is LQKENI in the germline V gene. The V end lost 3 bases, the J end lost 1 base, and 14 bases lay between the germline ends. CDR3 bases: TGTGCCAGCTCACCCGCGGGGGCGGGGGGCACAGATACGCAGTATTTT. Its protein product is CASSPAGAGGTDTQYF. Full variable domain (rest looked up from reference TRBV18 and TRBJ2-3): NAGVMQNPRHLVRRRGQEARLRCSPMKGHSHVYWYRQLPEEGLKFMVYLQKENIIDESGMPKERFSAEFPKEGPSILRIQQVVRGDSAAYFCASSPAGAGGTDTQYFGPGTRLTVL.

The gene calls are TRBV5-1 and TRBJ2-1, with 11 bases fitting TRBD2. Germline CDR1 is SGHRS and CDR2 is YFSETQ. CDR3 size: 16 residues. V lost 4 bases, J lost 5 bases, and 8 bases stayed unmatched. The CDR3 bases are TGCGCCAGCAGCCCGGGAGGGACTAGCGGCCACAATGAGCAGTTCTTC. Its translation is CASSPGGTSGHNEQFF.

The rearrangement links TRBV5-1 to TRBJ2-7; 13 bases are shared with TRBD2. This CDR3 comprises 16 residues. Germline V gene sequence: CDR1 SGHRS, CDR2 YFSETQ. J gave up 4 bases and V 5 bases, and 9 bases lay outside the gene matches. For the CDR3, the DNA is TGCGCCAGCAGGGATCGGACTAGCGGGAGTTGGTACGAGCAGTACTTC. Its translation: CASRDRTSGSWYEQYF.

V is TRBV27 and J is TRBJ1-2; D unresolved. CDR3 size: 16 residues. V was pared by 5 bases and J by 0 bases, with 16 bases between. From germline, CDR1 is MNHEY and CDR2 SMNVEV (reference sequence). CDR3 in amino acids: CASSPYPGIANYGYTF. The CDR3 DNA follows: TGTGCCAGCAGTCCTTATCCCGGGATAGCTAACTATGGCTACACCTTC.

The CDR3 here is CASSDRRRPETEAFF. The CDR3 bases are TGTGCCAGCAGCGACCGGAGGCGTCCGGAGACTGAAGCTTTCTTT. The chain combines TRBV5-4 with TRBJ1-1; no clear D gene. Trimming removed 4 bases from V and 5 bases from J, with 18 bases in between. The CDR3 totals 15 residues. Germline-derived CDR1 and CDR2 are SGHNT and YYREEE (reference sequence).

The chain links TRBV19 to TRBJ1-1, with unresolved D. This CDR3 comprises 13 residues. V lost 0 bases and J 7 bases, leaving 9 bases between the germline ends. CDR1 LNHDA and CDR2 SQIVND come from the germline V gene (reference sequence). As DNA, the CDR3 is TGTGCCAGTAGTATAGATTCGGTACGTGAAGCTTTCTTT. It yields the protein CASSIDSVREAFF.

This chain connects TRBV4-2 to TRBJ2-1; TRBD2 matches at 10 bases. Unmatched junction bases numbered 2, after V lost 0 bases and J lost 3 bases. This CDR3 spans 16 amino acids. Germline CDR1 LGHNA, CDR2 YNFKEQ. CDR3 bases: TGTGCCAGCAGCCAAGAACCTAGCGGGAGCTACAATGAGCAGTTCTTC. It translates to CASSQEPSGSYNEQFF.

The gene calls are TRBV6-5 and TRBJ1-2; tentatively, D is TRBD1 (5 bases). The ends were cut back, 1 base at V and 6 bases at J, with 12 bases in the middle. CDR1 and CDR2 (germline): MNHEY, SVGAGI. This CDR3 has 14 residues. CDR3 amino acids: CASSYYSRGDGYTF. The CDR3 DNA reads as TGTGCCAGCAGTTACTATTCAAGGGGTGATGGCTACACCTTC.

The rearrangement joins TRBV7-8 to TRBJ1-2, with 7 bases lining up with TRBD1. The CDR3 has 17 amino acids. Germline V gene lookup returns CDR1 SGHVS and CDR2 FQNEAQ. V trimming: 2 bases; J trimming: 1 base; junction bases outside the gene matches: 10. The CDR3 protein is CASSLSAGGTLNYGYTF. The CDR3 DNA follows: TGTGCCAGCAGCTTATCGGCAGGGGGGACCCTTAACTATGGCTACACCTTC.

The chain recombines TRBV5-1 with TRBJ2-5, with 8 positions matching TRBD1. Germline V lookup: CDR1 SGHRS, CDR2 YFSETQ. The CDR3 is 16 amino acids. Trimming removed 0 bases from V and 5 bases from J; junction bases left unmatched: 9. CDR3 sequence: CASSLAGTGLLETQYF. The CDR3 region has the DNA TGCGCCAGCAGCTTGGCTGGGACAGGACTGCTCGAGACCCAGTACTTC.

The gene calls are TRBV11-1 and TRBJ2-7, with a tentative D call TRBD2 (6 bases). Deletions cut 2 bases from V and 5 bases from J, with 16 bases between. The V gene's germline CDR1 is SGHAT and CDR2 FQDESV (reference sequence). The CDR3 contains 15 residues. CDR3 sequence reads: CASSLPDTPGDEQYF. Written as DNA, the CDR3 is TGTGCCAGCAGCTTACCTGACACCCCGGGGGACGAGCAGTACTTC.

The chain uses TRBV18 and TRBJ2-7, with 8 bases fitting TRBD1. There are 17 residues in the CDR3. V shed 4 bases, J shed 0 bases, and the junction held 11 bases outside the gene matches. Per the germline V gene, CDR1 is KGHSH and CDR2 is LQKENI. The CDR3 DNA reads TGTGCCAGCTCACTGAGGACAGGGCCCAAGAGCTCCTACGAGCAGTACTTC. Protein: CASSLRTGPKSSYEQYF. The full variable domain, with the rest looked up from reference TRBV18 and TRBJ2-7, is NAGVMQNPRHLVRRRGQEARLRCSPMKGHSHVYWYRQLPEEGLKFMVYLQKENIIDESGMPKERFSAEFPKEGPSILRIQQVVRGDSAAYFCASSLRTGPKSSYEQYFGPGTRLTVT.